The clone carrying this T cell receptor beta chain has a handful of counts. Its cognate antigen is unknown. Through a sample-barcoded 5' primer and a J-beta primer mix, a second PCR was run for about 7 to 12 cycles. TCRdb independently ran MiXCR on the 5' RACE reads; one entry per CDR3 protein. The sample holds 1.5 million or so distinct CDR3 sequences, about 42% seen once. Healthy Caucasian individuals from Russia aged 6 to 90 served as donors. This sample is drawn from a study of blood T cells in healthy people across ages. Whole-study results and caveats: As age increased, TCR beta diversity per million T cells fell in a roughly linear fashion. Diversity estimates from one million T cells were considered underestimates.

The germline V gene encodes CDR1 MNHNS and CDR2 SASEGT. V lost 3 bases to trimming and J lost 7 bases, with 13 bases between them. There are 14 residues in the CDR3. The chain employs TRBV6-1 and TRBJ1-5; D is undetermined. The sample consisted of blood. This receptor was obtained from a woman between 18 and 30 years old in good health. The CDR3 DNA follows: TGTGCCAGCAGTGATACGGGAAGGCAACAGCCCCAGCATTTT. It is translated as CASSDTGRQQPQHF.